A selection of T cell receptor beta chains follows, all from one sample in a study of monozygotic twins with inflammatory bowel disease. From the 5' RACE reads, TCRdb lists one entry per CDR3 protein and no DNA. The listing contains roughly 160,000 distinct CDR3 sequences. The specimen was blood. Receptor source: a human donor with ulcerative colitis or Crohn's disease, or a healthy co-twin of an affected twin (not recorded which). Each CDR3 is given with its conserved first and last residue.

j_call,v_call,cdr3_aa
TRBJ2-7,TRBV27,CASSLSPGRTGAYEQYF
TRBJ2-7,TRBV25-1,CASSSPGTGTYEQYF
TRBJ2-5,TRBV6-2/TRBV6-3,CASSWGETQYF
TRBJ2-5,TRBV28,CASSRDKRDFPKTQYF
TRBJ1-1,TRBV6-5,CASSYRQGVNEAFF
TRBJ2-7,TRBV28,CASSFPPLSAGGFHEQYF
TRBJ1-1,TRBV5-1,CASQVGDRDTEAFF
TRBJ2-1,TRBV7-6,CASSRWRLADNEQFF
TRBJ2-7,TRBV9,CASSVGGEQGVYEQYF
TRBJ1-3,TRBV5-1,CASSLMQGRSGNTIYF
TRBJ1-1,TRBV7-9,CASSPGSGTGTEAFF
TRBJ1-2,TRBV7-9,CASSLGAAIEGYTF
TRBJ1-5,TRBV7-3,CASSLKGGECRPGHSDQPQHF
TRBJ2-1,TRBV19,CASSIRDRGYEQFF